The clone carrying this T cell receptor (beta chain) turned up a few times. As yet, its antigen is unknown. These data belong to a study of T cell repertoires in cytomegalovirus infection. Whole-study context: In public TCR beta signatures, there were indications of both CMV infection and matching HLA type. Whole-study results and caveats: Predominance within the ex vivo response was attributable to HLA-C-restricted CMV-specific TCR beta clonotypes. Adding up the frequency of public TCR beta families identified people who carried CMV plus the relevant HLA.

The CDR3 extends over 14 amino acids. V lost 6 bases, J lost 4 bases, and 12 bases lay in between. Germline-derived CDR1 and CDR2 are KGHSH and LQKENI. MiXCR was run by TCRdb on the reads, yielding one entry per CDR3 protein. This table holds some 400,000 distinct CDR3 sequences, roughly 20% found once. The sequenced sample consisted of PBMCs. The sequence derives from a human donor in good health (CMV status not recorded). Some clones in this sample may be carry-over from other donors' samples. The gene calls are TRBV18 and TRBJ1-4, with a possible D match to TRBD1 (5 bases). This CDR3 is CASSPSGNNEKLFF. The CDR3 DNA reads TGTGCCAGCTCCCCTTCAGGGAATAATGAAAAACTGTTTTTT.